Described below is a single T cell receptor beta chain sequence and its context. The data were produced by immunoSEQ multiplex PCR, yet TCRdb's version contains in-frame clones alone and is incomplete. The sample has some 260,000 clones, 75% to 90% seen once; the top ten hold over 6%. The data were obtained in a study of blood T cell repertoires in COVID-19. The CDR3 contains 14 residues. Trimming removed 3 bases from V and 14 bases from J; junction bases left unmatched: 9. The germline CDR1 and CDR2 sequences are KGHSH and LQKENI. The genes are TRBV18 and TRBJ2-1; 11 positions match TRBD2. The sample comprised PBMCs or T cells enriched from blood (not recorded which). The source of this sequence is a woman aged 25-40 years with acute COVID-19. The CDR3 region is CASSPPGLAAGEFF. The CDR3 DNA reads as TGTGCCAGCTCACCCCCGGGACTAGCGGCGGGGGAGTTCTTC. Complete variable domain (other parts from reference TRBV18 and TRBJ2-1): NAGVMQNPRHLVRRRGQEARLRCSPMKGHSHVYWYRQLPEEGLKFMVYLQKENIIDESGMPKERFSAEFPKEGPSILRIQQVVRGDSAAYFCASSPPGLAAGEFFGPGTRLTVL.